This T cell receptor (beta chain) is from a study of blood T cell repertoires in COVID-19. For the study at large: Samples representing acute and convalescent COVID-19 were sourced from the United States, Italy and Spain. Sources were T cells, B-cell-depleted T cells, or PBMCs; the material itself was cDNA or gDNA.

This CDR3 comprises 15 residues. The V gene lost 0 bases and the J gene lost 7 bases, with 14 bases spanning the gap. Germline values: CDR1 SGDLS, CDR2 YYNGEE. In the source study's methods: Reference gene primer amplification gave estimated nucleated cell counts. The repertoire was sequenced with immunoSEQ multiplex PCR; TCRdb's copy has only in-frame clones and lacks some. For V, J and clone size, that table is used; D and trimming come from the DNA. The sample has about 88,000 clones, approximately 90% seen once. This receptor was obtained from a male donor with acute or convalescent COVID-19. V and J are TRBV9 and TRBJ2-1, with D possibly TRBD2 on 7 matching bases. The sequencing sample was made of peripheral blood. The CDR3 loop reads CASSVEGGLNNEQFF. The CDR3 DNA is TGTGCCAGCAGCGTAGAGGGGGGGCTCAATAATGAGCAGTTCTTC.